The rows below give T cell receptor beta chains drawn from one sample of a study of blood T cell repertoires in COVID-19. Sequencing was performed with immunoSEQ multiplex PCR; in TCRdb, only in-frame clones are kept and a portion is missing. The table lists more than 50,000 clones, 85% to 90% of them singletons, with 10% to 15% in the top ten. Source material: peripheral blood. These TCRs come from a man in his fifties or sixties with active COVID-19. Each CDR3 is given with its conserved first and last residue. Each record gives: V gene, clone size, D gene, CDR3 protein. The D gene is left open where the match is weak. Size is omitted from some rows. Given values are once, few, many or a class for expanded clones.

V gene: TRBV7-2; clone size: .; D gene: TRBD2; CDR3 protein: CASSIKRGDEQYF
V gene: TRBV20-1; clone size: .; D gene: .; CDR3 protein: CSASRGPSTDTQYF
V gene: TRBV21-1; clone size: .; D gene: .; CDR3 protein: CASSLGPNRGGNQPQHF
V gene: TRBV10-3; clone size: .; D gene: TRBD1; CDR3 protein: CAIRRQGATYEQYF
V gene: TRBV21-1; clone size: .; D gene: .; CDR3 protein: CASPTGTRISQDTQYF
V gene: TRBV5-1; clone size: .; D gene: TRBD1; CDR3 protein: CASSPWTGSTYEQYF
V gene: TRBV4-3; clone size: .; D gene: TRBD2; CDR3 protein: CASSQGGLAGGGEQFF
V gene: TRBV5-1; clone size: .; D gene: .; CDR3 protein: CASSPPAGPLHTDTQYF
V gene: TRBV24-1; clone size: .; D gene: TRBD1; CDR3 protein: CATARDSQETQYF
V gene: TRBV19; clone size: .; D gene: .; CDR3 protein: CASSPPGPHSNQPQHF
V gene: TRBV5-1; clone size: .; D gene: .; CDR3 protein: CASSPGQPSGANVLTF
V gene: TRBV29-1; clone size: .; D gene: .; CDR3 protein: CSSTGSSYNEQFF
V gene: TRBV30; clone size: .; D gene: .; CDR3 protein: CAWGIHEQYF
V gene: TRBV7-2; clone size: .; D gene: .; CDR3 protein: CASSTGTTYNEQFF
V gene: TRBV18; clone size: .; D gene: .; CDR3 protein: CASSDNREVGYTF
V gene: TRBV28; clone size: .; D gene: TRBD1; CDR3 protein: CASKGQGISPLHF
V gene: TRBV6-5; clone size: .; D gene: TRBD1; CDR3 protein: CASSKRQGDTEAFF
V gene: TRBV24-1; clone size: .; D gene: TRBD2; CDR3 protein: CATSDRASGWPYTGELFF
V gene: TRBV18; clone size: .; D gene: TRBD1; CDR3 protein: CASSQLTGGEQFF
V gene: TRBV24-1; clone size: few; D gene: .; CDR3 protein: CATTGQQETQYF
V gene: TRBV7-9; clone size: .; D gene: .; CDR3 protein: CASSPGSGGETQYF
V gene: TRBV24-1; clone size: .; D gene: .; CDR3 protein: CATSEGDYGYTF
V gene: TRBV4-2; clone size: .; D gene: TRBD2; CDR3 protein: CASSQVGRGRAGDTQYF
V gene: TRBV3-1/TRBV3-2; clone size: .; D gene: .; CDR3 protein: CASSQQRDTGELFF
V gene: TRBV5-6; clone size: once; D gene: TRBD1; CDR3 protein: CASSQDRGRETQYF
V gene: TRBV2; clone size: .; D gene: .; CDR3 protein: CASVRLTAYNEQFF
V gene: TRBV19; clone size: .; D gene: .; CDR3 protein: CASQVWGPGNQPQHF
V gene: TRBV11-2; clone size: .; D gene: .; CDR3 protein: CASSLGPATTLFRADTQYF
V gene: TRBV6-6; clone size: .; D gene: .; CDR3 protein: CASSYPELNQPQHF
V gene: TRBV5-8; clone size: .; D gene: .; CDR3 protein: CASSFLNYGYTF
V gene: TRBV2; clone size: .; D gene: .; CDR3 protein: CASSDSLQYF
V gene: TRBV5-1; clone size: .; D gene: TRBD1; CDR3 protein: CASSTTGARGYTF
V gene: TRBV27; clone size: .; D gene: .; CDR3 protein: CASSLGLSNEQYF
V gene: TRBV7-9; clone size: .; D gene: .; CDR3 protein: CASSIPGAGVGETQYF
V gene: TRBV11-2; clone size: once; D gene: TRBD1; CDR3 protein: CASSLSPTGGSGKLFF
V gene: TRBV18; clone size: .; D gene: TRBD1; CDR3 protein: CASSLRDSYEQYF
V gene: TRBV5-4; clone size: once; D gene: TRBD1; CDR3 protein: CASSWDRAGNTIYF
V gene: TRBV7-3; clone size: once; D gene: TRBD2; CDR3 protein: CASSPLAGVGEQFF
V gene: TRBV6-1; clone size: .; D gene: TRBD1; CDR3 protein: CASSEALRPTGGRKLFF
V gene: TRBV5-5; clone size: once; D gene: TRBD2; CDR3 protein: CASSFSGLAGVNEQFF
V gene: TRBV11-2; clone size: .; D gene: .; CDR3 protein: CASSLQGNTGELFF
V gene: TRBV24-1; clone size: .; D gene: .; CDR3 protein: CANRRTDNTGELFF